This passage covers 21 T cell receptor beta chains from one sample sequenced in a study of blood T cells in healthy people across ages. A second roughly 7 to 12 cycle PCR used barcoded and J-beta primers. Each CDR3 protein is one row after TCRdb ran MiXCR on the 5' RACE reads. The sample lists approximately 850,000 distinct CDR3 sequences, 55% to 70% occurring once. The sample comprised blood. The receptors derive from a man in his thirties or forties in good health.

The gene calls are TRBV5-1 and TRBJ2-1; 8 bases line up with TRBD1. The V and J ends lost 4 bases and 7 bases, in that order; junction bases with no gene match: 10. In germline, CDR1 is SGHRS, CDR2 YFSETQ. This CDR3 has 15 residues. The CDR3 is CASSTPTGVTNEQFF. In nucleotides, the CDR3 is TGCGCCAGCAGCACCCCGACAGGGGTGACGAATGAGCAGTTCTTC.

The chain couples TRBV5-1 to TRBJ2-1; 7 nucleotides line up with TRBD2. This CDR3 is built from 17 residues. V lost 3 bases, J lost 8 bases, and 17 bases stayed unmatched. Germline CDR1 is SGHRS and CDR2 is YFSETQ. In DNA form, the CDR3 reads TGCGCCAGCAGCTCTTCCTACATCGGGGGGTACCGATATGAGCAGTTCTTC. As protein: CASSSSYIGGYRYEQFF.

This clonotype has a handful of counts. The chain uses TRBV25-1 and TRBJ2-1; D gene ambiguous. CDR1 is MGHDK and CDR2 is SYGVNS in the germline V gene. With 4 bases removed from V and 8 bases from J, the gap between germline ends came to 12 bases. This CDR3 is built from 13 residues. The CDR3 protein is CASSARSLHEQFF. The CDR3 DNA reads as TGTGCCAGCAGTGCCCGTAGCCTACATGAGCAGTTCTTC. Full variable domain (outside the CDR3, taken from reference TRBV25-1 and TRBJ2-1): EADIYQTPRYLVIGTGKKITLECSQTMGHDKMYWYQQDPGMELHLIHYSYGVNSTEKGDLSSESTVSRIRTEHFPLTLESARPSHTSQYLCASSARSLHEQFFGPGTRLTVL.

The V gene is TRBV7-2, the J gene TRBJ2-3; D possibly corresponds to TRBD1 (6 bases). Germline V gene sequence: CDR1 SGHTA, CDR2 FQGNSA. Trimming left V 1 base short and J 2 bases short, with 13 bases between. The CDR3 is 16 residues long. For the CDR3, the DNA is TGTGCCAGCAGCTTAGATGCGGCAGGGGTCACAGATACGCAGTATTTT. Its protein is CASSLDAAGVTDTQYF. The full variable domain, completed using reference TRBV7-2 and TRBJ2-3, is GAGVSQSPSNKVTEKGKDVELRCDPISGHTALYWYRQSLGQGLEFLIYFQGNSAPDKSGLPSDRFSAERTGGSVSTLTIQRTQQEDSAVYLCASSLDAAGVTDTQYFGPGTRLTVL.

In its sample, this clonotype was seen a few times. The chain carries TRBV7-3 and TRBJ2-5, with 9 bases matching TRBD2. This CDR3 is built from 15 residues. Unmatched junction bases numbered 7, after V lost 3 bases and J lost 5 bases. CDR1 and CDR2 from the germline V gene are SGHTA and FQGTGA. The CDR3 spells CASSFRGGRGETQYF. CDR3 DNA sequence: TGTGCCAGCAGCTTCCGAGGCGGGAGGGGTGAGACCCAGTACTTC.

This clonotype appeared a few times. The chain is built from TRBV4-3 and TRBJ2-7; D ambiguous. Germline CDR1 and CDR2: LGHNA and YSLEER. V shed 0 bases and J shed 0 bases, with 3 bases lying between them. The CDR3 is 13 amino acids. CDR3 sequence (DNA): TGCGCCAGCAGCCAAGAACCCTCCTACGAGCAGTACTTC. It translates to CASSQEPSYEQYF.

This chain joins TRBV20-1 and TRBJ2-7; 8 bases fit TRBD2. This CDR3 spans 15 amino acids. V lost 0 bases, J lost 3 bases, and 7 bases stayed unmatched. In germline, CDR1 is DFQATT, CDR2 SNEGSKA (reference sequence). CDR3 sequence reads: CSARDRAGERYEQYF. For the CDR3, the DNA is TGCAGTGCTAGAGATAGAGCGGGAGAGCGCTACGAGCAGTACTTC.

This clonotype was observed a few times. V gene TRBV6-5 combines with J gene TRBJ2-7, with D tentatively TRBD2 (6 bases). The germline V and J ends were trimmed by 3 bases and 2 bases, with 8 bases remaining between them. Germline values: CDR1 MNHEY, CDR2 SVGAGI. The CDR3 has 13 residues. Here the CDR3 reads CASSYGTPYEQYF. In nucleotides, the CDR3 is TGTGCCAGCAGTTATGGGACTCCCTACGAGCAGTACTTC.

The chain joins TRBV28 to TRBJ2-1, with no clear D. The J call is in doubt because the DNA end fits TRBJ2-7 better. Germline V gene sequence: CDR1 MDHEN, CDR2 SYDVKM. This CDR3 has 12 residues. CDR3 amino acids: CASSLFPHEQYF. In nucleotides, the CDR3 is TGTGCCAGCAGTTTATTCCCTCATGAGCAGTACTTC.

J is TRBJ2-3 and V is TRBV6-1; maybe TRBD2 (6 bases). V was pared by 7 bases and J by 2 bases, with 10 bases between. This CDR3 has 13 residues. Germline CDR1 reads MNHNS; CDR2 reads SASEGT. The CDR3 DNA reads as TGTGCCAGCAAAGGGACTCCCACAGATACGCAGTATTTT. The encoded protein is CASKGTPTDTQYF.

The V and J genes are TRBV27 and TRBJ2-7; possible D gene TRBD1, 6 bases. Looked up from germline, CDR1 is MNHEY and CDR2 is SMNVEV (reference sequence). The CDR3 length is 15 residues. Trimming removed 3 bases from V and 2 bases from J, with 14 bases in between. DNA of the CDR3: TGTGCCAGCAGTTTCTCGGGACAACCTGCCTACGAGCAGTACTTC. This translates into CASSFSGQPAYEQYF.

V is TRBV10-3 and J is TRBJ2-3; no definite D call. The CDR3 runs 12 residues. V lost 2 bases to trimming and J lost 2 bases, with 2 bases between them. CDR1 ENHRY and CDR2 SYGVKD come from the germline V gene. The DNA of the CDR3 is TGTGCCATCAGTGAGATCACAGATACGCAGTATTTT. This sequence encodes CAISEITDTQYF.

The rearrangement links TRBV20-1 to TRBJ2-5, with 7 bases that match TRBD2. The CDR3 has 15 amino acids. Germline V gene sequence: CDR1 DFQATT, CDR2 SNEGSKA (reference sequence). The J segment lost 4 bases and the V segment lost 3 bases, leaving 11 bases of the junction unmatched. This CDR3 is CSASPTGREGETQYF. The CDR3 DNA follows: TGCAGTGCTAGCCCAACGGGCAGGGAGGGAGAGACCCAGTACTTC.

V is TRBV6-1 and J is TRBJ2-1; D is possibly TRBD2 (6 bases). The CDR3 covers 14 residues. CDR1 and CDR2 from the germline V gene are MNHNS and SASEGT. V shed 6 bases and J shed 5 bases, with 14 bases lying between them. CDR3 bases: TGTGCCAGCAGGACTAGTGGGGGACACAATGAGCAGTTCTTC. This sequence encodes CASRTSGGHNEQFF.

CDR3 DNA sequence: TGCAGCGTTGAAGGAATGGGCGGGGCCTCTTACAATGAGCAGTTCTTC. Translated, it gives CSVEGMGGASYNEQFF. This rearrangement joins TRBV29-1 to TRBJ2-1; D may be TRBD2 (6 bases). CDR1 and CDR2 from the germline V gene are SQVTM and ANQGSEA. The CDR3 spans 16 residues. V was pared by 1 base and J by 4 bases, with 17 bases between.

CDR3 amino acids: CAISGRDRGYEQYF. For the CDR3, the DNA is TGTGCCATCAGTGGCCGGGACAGGGGTTACGAGCAGTACTTC. The chain recombines TRBV10-3 with TRBJ2-7, with TRBD1 identical over 10 bases. J gave up 4 bases and V 4 bases, and 4 bases lay outside the gene matches. Germline V gene lookup returns CDR1 ENHRY and CDR2 SYGVKD. The CDR3 is 14 residues long.

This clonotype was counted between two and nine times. This CDR3 reads CSVGTATYEQYF. The CDR3 coding sequence is TGCAGCGTTGGGACAGCCACCTACGAGCAGTACTTC. The chain combines TRBV29-1 with TRBJ2-7; D is perhaps TRBD1 (6 bases). Germline loops: CDR1 SQVTM, CDR2 ANQGSEA. The germline V and J ends were trimmed by 4 bases and 2 bases, with 9 bases remaining between them. This CDR3 has 12 amino acids.

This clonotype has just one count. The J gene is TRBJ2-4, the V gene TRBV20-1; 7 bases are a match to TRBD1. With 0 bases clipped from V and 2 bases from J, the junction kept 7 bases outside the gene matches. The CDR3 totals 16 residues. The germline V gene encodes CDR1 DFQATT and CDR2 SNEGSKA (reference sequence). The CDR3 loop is CSARDHRGPSKNIQYF. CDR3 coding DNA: TGCAGTGCTAGAGATCACAGGGGCCCTTCCAAAAACATTCAGTACTTC.

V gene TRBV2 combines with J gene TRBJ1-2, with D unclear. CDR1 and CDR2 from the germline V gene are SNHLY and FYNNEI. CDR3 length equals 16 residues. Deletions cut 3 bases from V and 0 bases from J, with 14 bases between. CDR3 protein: CASSEGLLRPNYGYTF. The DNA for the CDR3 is TGTGCCAGCAGTGAGGGCTTACTACGACCTAACTATGGCTACACCTTC.

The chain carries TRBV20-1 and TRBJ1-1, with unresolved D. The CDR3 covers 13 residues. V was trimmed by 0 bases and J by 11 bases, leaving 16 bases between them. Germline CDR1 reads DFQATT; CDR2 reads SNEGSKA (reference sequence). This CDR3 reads CSARDQYRSFAFF. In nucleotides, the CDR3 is TGCAGTGCTAGAGATCAATATAGGTCTTTCGCTTTCTTT.

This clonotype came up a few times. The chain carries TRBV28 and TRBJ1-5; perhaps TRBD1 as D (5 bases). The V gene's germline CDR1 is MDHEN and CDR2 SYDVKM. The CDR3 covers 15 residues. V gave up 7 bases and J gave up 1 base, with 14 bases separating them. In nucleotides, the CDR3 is TGTGCCAGCAAACGTTACGGGGGGAGCAATCAGCCCCAGCATTTT. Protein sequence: CASKRYGGSNQPQHF. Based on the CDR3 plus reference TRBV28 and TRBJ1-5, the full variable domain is DVKVTQSSRYLVKRTGEKVFLECVQDMDHENMFWYRQDPGLGLRLIYFSYDVKMKEKGDIPEGYSVSREKKERFSLILESASTNQTSMYLCASKRYGGSNQPQHFGDGTRLSIL.